These 21 T cell receptor beta chains were all obtained from the same sample, sequenced in a study of siplizumab effects on memory and regulatory T cells. Produced via immunoSEQ multiplex PCR; TCRdb's table is partial and in-frame only. The profile shows roughly 100,000 clones, approximately 94% of them singletons. The sequencing input was CD4+ T cells sorted from blood. All receptors come from a human donor in good health.

This chain joins TRBV2 and TRBJ1-3; 7 positions agree with TRBD1. The CDR3 is 15 residues long. The junction had 5 bases not matched to a gene; V was cut back by 4 bases and J by 2 bases. CDR1 is SNHLY and CDR2 is FYNNEI in the germline V gene. The CDR3 spells CASSATGTAGNTIYF. The CDR3 DNA reads TGTGCCAGCAGTGCCACCGGGACAGCTGGAAACACCATATATTTT. Drawing the rest from reference TRBV2 and TRBJ1-3, the complete variable domain is EPEVTQTPSHQVTQMGQEVILRCVPISNHLYFYWYRQILGQKVEFLVSFYNNEISEKSEIFDDQFSVERPDGSNFTLKIRSTKLEDSAMYFCASSATGTAGNTIYFGEGSWLTVV.

The chain carries TRBV2 and TRBJ2-3; perhaps TRBD1 as D (5 bases). V lost 10 bases and J lost 0, with 17 bases in between. Germline lookup yields CDR1 SNHLY and CDR2 FYNNEI. This CDR3 has 15 residues. In nucleotides, the CDR3 is TGTGCCACCGCTCTCCAGGGAACTAGCACAGATACGCAGTATTTT. This gives the protein CATALQGTSTDTQYF.

V usage is TRBV29-1 and J usage is TRBJ1-4; D not resolved. Germline CDR1 SQVTM, CDR2 ANQGSEA. Trimming left V 3 bases short and J 8 bases short, with 10 bases between. The CDR3 is 12 amino acids. The CDR3 protein is CSVEDLGEKLFF. CDR3 coding DNA: TGCAGCGTTGAGGACCTGGGCGAAAAACTGTTTTTT.

The V and J genes are TRBV5-6 and TRBJ1-2; TRBD1 is a possible D gene (5 bases). V gave up 4 bases and J gave up 4 bases, with 14 bases separating them. CDR3 length: 14 residues. CDR1 SGHDT and CDR2 YYEEEE come from the germline V gene. CDR3 sequence: CASSQRQIPYGYTF. For the CDR3, the DNA is TGTGCCAGCAGCCAACGACAGATCCCCTATGGCTACACCTTC.

This sequence joins TRBV18 and TRBJ2-7; D is possibly TRBD1 or TRBD2 (5 bases each). The CDR3 extends over 14 amino acids. V lost 3 bases and J 1 base, leaving 10 bases between the germline ends. CDR1 and CDR2 (germline): KGHSH, LQKENI. The CDR3 region has the DNA TGTGCCAGCTCACCCCCGGGACCTTCCTACGAGCAGTACTTC. Protein product: CASSPPGPSYEQYF. The full variable domain, rest sourced from reference TRBV18 and TRBJ2-7, is NAGVMQNPRHLVRRRGQEARLRCSPMKGHSHVYWYRQLPEEGLKFMVYLQKENIIDESGMPKERFSAEFPKEGPSILRIQQVVRGDSAAYFCASSPPGPSYEQYFGPGTRLTVT.

This clone was seen more than once but under ten times. The chain employs TRBV6-1 and TRBJ2-7; TRBD2 agrees at 7 bases. Per the germline V gene, CDR1 is MNHNS and CDR2 is SASEGT. The CDR3 runs 13 residues. The ends lost 2 bases at V and 6 bases at J; junction bases unmatched: 4. CDR3 nucleotides: TGTGCCAGCAGTGAAAGGGGAGGGTTCGAGCAGTACTTC. Protein sequence: CASSERGGFEQYF.

This chain connects TRBV29-1 to TRBJ1-1; possibly TRBD1 for D (6 bases). Germline loops: CDR1 SQVTM, CDR2 ANQGSEA. The germline V and J ends were trimmed by 7 bases and 0 bases, with 9 bases remaining between them. The CDR3 spans 12 residues. CDR3 residues: CSATGMNTEAFF. In nucleotides, the CDR3 is TGCAGCGCGACAGGCATGAACACTGAAGCTTTCTTT.

The V and J genes are TRBV11-3 and TRBJ1-2; D is possibly TRBD1 (6 bases). CDR1 is SGHNT and CDR2 is YENEEA in the germline V gene. The CDR3 covers 15 residues. Trimming pared 1 base from V and 6 bases from J, leaving 15 bases between. CDR3 nucleotides: TGTGCCAGCAGCTTAGGGTCCCACAGGGAAGATGGCTACACCTTC. It codes for CASSLGSHREDGYTF.

Worth noting for this clone: An end of the junction does not agree with germline; a read error may underlie this. The chain carries TRBV27 and TRBJ2-1, with D perhaps matching TRBD1 (6 bases). Germline V lookup: CDR1 MNHEY, CDR2 SMNVEV (reference sequence). The CDR3 has 13 residues. In DNA form, the CDR3 reads TGTGCCAGCAGCTCAACAACCGGGACAAAAGAGCTCTTC. Amino acid sequence: CASSSTTGTKELF.

The chain recombines TRBV27 with TRBJ1-5, with D possibly matching TRBD1 (5 bases). The V and J ends lost 6 bases and 0 bases respectively, with 12 bases between them. Germline CDR1 is MNHEY and CDR2 is SMNVEV (reference sequence). The CDR3 spans 15 residues. The CDR3 region is CASSPTAYSNQPQHF. The DNA for the CDR3 is TGTGCCAGCAGCCCGACAGCTTATAGCAATCAGCCCCAGCATTTT.

This sequence joins TRBV6-1 and TRBJ2-4; 8 bases fit TRBD1. This CDR3 spans 15 amino acids. V was pared by 6 bases and J by 7 bases, with 11 bases of the junction left unmatched. Germline V gene lookup returns CDR1 MNHNS and CDR2 SASEGT. The CDR3 DNA reads as TGTGCCAGCAGAACAACAGGGGGTGATTGGAACATTCAGTACTTC. Amino acids: CASRTTGGDWNIQYF.

This clone was counted only a few times. The gene calls are TRBV2 and TRBJ2-7; 8 nucleotides align to TRBD2. CDR1 is SNHLY and CDR2 is FYNNEI in the germline V gene. After removal of 7 bases from V and 7 bases from J, the junction contained 12 bases not matched to a gene. The CDR3 covers 14 residues. The CDR3 protein is CASNVRGGPGEQYF. CDR3 DNA: TGTGCCAGCAACGTCCGGGGGGGGCCTGGAGAGCAGTACTTC.

This clone was picked up one time. J is TRBJ1-3 and V is TRBV7-6; D not certain. The V gene's germline CDR1 is SGHVS and CDR2 FNYEAQ. V gave up 0 bases and J gave up 0 bases, with 6 bases separating them. CDR3 length equals 15 residues. In DNA form, the CDR3 reads TGTGCCAGCAGCTTAGCCGGTCACTCTGGAAACACCATATATTTT. Amino acid sequence: CASSLAGHSGNTIYF.

The rearrangement uses TRBV5-6 and TRBJ2-7, with D possibly matching TRBD2 (7 bases). The CDR3 contains 14 residues. V dropped 3 bases and J dropped 4 bases, with 14 bases sitting between them. The germline V gene encodes CDR1 SGHDT and CDR2 YYEEEE. The CDR3 bases are TGTGCCAGCAGCTGGGGGGGCGGGTCATACGAGCAGTACTTC. Translating it yields CASSWGGGSYEQYF.

V is TRBV13 and J is TRBJ2-1; D may be TRBD1 or TRBD2 (5 bases each). The germline V and J ends were trimmed by 5 bases and 4 bases, with 12 bases remaining between them. This CDR3 spans 14 amino acids. Per the germline V gene, CDR1 is PRHDT and CDR2 is FYEKMQ (reference sequence). CDR3 coding DNA: TGTGCCAGCAGCCCCCGGGGCGCATACAATGAGCAGTTCTTC. This sequence encodes CASSPRGAYNEQFF.

The CDR3 spells CASHGLSGIASYEQYF. The CDR3 DNA follows: TGTGCCAGCCATGGACTGAGCGGGATAGCATCCTACGAGCAGTACTTC. The gene calls are TRBV6-6 and TRBJ2-7; 7 bases are shared with TRBD2. CDR1 and CDR2 from the germline V gene are MNHNY and SVGAGI (reference sequence). V lost 8 bases to trimming and J lost 1 base; unmatched junction nucleotides: 14. This CDR3 contains 16 residues.

The chain links TRBV30 to TRBJ1-2; D perhaps matches TRBD1 (6 bases). The CDR3 extends over 13 amino acids. Germline-derived CDR1 and CDR2 are GTSNPN and SVGIG (reference sequence). Trimming left V 0 bases short and J 8 bases short, with 13 bases between. For the CDR3, the DNA is TGTGCCTGGAGTGTAGCCAGGGGCTTCGGCTACACCTTC. It codes for CAWSVARGFGYTF.

There are a few counts of this clone. J is TRBJ2-1 and V is TRBV27, with D possibly TRBD1 on 6 matching bases. CDR1 and CDR2 (germline): MNHEY, SMNVEV (reference sequence). The CDR3 has 15 residues. The germline V and J ends were trimmed by 6 bases and 3 bases, with 15 bases remaining between them. The CDR3: CASRPARGNYNEQFF. The DNA for the CDR3 is TGTGCCAGCAGACCGGCCAGGGGCAACTACAATGAGCAGTTCTTC.

The chain links TRBV4-1 to TRBJ1-1; D is undetermined. The CDR3 is 16 amino acids. Per the germline V gene, CDR1 is MGHRA and CDR2 is YSYEKL. The germline V and J ends were trimmed by 4 bases and 0 bases, with 15 bases remaining between them. The CDR3 loop reads CASSPAASNMNTEAFF. For the CDR3, the DNA is TGCGCCAGCAGCCCAGCAGCGAGTAACATGAACACTGAAGCTTTCTTT.

The CDR3 DNA follows: TGTGCCAGCAGCGTATCCCACCTAGGGACCTACGAGCAGTACTTC. Protein: CASSVSHLGTYEQYF. The V and J genes are TRBV9 and TRBJ2-7; D gene ambiguous. The CDR3 covers 15 residues. Trimming removed 1 base at V and 2 bases at J, with 13 bases between. Germline V gene lookup returns CDR1 SGDLS and CDR2 YYNGEE.

The V gene is TRBV30, the J gene TRBJ1-4; D is perhaps TRBD1 (5 bases). Trimming removed 7 bases at V and 7 bases at J, with 10 bases between. The CDR3 has 11 residues. Germline V CDR1 and CDR2: GTSNPN, SVGIG (reference sequence). DNA for the CDR3: TGTGCCTTCCTGGGACGTGAAAAACTGTTTTTT. This codes for CAFLGREKLFF. Filled out from reference TRBV30 and TRBJ1-4, the complete variable domain reads SQTIHQWPATLVQPVGSPLSLECTVEGTSNPNLYWYRQAAGRGLQLLFYSVGIGQISSEVPQNLSASRPQDRQFILSSKKLLLSDSGFYLCAFLGREKLFFGSGTQLSVL.